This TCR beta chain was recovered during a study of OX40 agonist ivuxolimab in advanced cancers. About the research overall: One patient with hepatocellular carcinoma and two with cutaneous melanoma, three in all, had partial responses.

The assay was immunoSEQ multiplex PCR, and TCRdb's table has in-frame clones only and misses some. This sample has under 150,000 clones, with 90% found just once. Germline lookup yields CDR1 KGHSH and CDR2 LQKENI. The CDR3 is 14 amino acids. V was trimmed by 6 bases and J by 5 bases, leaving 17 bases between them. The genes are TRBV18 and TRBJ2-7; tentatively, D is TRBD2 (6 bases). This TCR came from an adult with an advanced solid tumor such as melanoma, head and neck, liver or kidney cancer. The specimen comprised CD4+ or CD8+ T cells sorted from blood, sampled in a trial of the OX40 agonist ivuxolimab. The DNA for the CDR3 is TGTGCCAGCTCGCCGGGACTTTTTTCCCACGAGCAGTACTTC. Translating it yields CASSPGLFSHEQYF.